This TCR beta chain was obtained from a study of OX40 agonist ivuxolimab in advanced cancers. Study-wide background: With ivuxolimab, an agonistic anti-OX40 (CD134) antibody, patients were treated. Findings of the study overall: CD8+ T cells (on average) carried more expanded clones than CD4+ T cells.

The repertoire was sequenced with immunoSEQ multiplex PCR; TCRdb's copy has only in-frame clones and lacks some. The sample holds about 94,000 clones, roughly 94% seen once. With respect to this clone: Its antigen is unknown.

The CDR3 is 17 amino acids. Germline V gene lookup returns CDR1 LNHDA and CDR2 SQIVND (reference sequence). V gave up 6 bases and J gave up 1 base; unmatched junction bases: 12. The TCR was taken from an adult with an advanced solid tumor such as melanoma, head and neck, liver or kidney cancer. Specimen: CD4+ or CD8+ T cells sorted from blood, collected in a trial of the OX40 agonist ivuxolimab. The V and J genes are TRBV19 and TRBJ1-2; 9 nucleotides match TRBD1. The CDR3, as DNA: TGTGCCAGTAGACGTACAGGGGGCCCTCGACTTAACTATGGCTACACCTTC. Translation: CASRRTGGPRLNYGYTF. Drawing the rest from reference TRBV19 and TRBJ1-2, the complete variable domain is DGGITQSPKYLFRKEGQNVTLSCEQNLNHDAMYWYRQDPGQGLRLIYYSQIVNDFQKGDIAEGYSVSREKKESFPLTVTSAQKNPTAFYLCASRRTGGPRLNYGYTFGSGTRLTVV.